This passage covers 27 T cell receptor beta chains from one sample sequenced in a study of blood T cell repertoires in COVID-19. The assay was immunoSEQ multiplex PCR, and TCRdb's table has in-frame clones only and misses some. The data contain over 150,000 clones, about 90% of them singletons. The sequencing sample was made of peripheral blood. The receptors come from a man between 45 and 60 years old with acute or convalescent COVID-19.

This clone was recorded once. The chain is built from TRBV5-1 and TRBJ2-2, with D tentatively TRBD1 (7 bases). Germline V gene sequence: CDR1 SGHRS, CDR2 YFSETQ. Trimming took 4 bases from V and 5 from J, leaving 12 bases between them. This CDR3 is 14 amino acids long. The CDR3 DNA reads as TGCGCCAGCAGCGACAGGGCGGGAACCGGGGAGCTGTTTTTT. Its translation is CASSDRAGTGELFF.

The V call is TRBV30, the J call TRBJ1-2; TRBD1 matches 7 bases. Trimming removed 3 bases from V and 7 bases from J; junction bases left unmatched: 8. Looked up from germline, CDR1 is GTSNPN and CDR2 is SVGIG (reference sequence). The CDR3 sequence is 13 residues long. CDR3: CAWSRQGNIGYTF. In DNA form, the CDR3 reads TGTGCCTGGAGCCGACAGGGAAACATTGGCTACACCTTC.

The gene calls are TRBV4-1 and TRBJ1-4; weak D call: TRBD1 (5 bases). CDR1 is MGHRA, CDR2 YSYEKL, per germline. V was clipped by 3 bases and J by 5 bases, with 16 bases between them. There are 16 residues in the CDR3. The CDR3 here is CASSHPGGRGNEKLFF. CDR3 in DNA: TGCGCCAGCAGCCACCCCGGGGGGAGAGGGAATGAAAAACTGTTTTTT.

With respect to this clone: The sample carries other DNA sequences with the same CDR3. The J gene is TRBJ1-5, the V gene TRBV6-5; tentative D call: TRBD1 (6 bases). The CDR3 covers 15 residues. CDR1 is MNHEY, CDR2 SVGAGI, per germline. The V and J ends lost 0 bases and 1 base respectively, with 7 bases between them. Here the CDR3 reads CASSYSQGSNQPQHF. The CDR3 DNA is TGTGCCAGCAGTTACTCGCAGGGGAGCAATCAGCCCCAGCATTTT.

The CDR3 nucleotides read TGTGCCAGTAGTGCCCCGGGACAGGGGTCTGAAAAACTGTTTTTT. It codes for CASSAPGQGSEKLFF. The V gene is TRBV19, the J gene TRBJ1-4; 10 bases map to TRBD1. J gave up 7 bases and V 5 bases, and 7 bases lay outside the gene matches. The CDR3 spans 15 residues. Germline lookup yields CDR1 LNHDA and CDR2 SQIVND (reference sequence). Complete variable domain (other parts from reference TRBV19 and TRBJ1-4): DGGITQSPKYLFRKEGQNVTLSCEQNLNHDAMYWYRQDPGQGLRLIYYSQIVNDFQKGDIAEGYSVSREKKESFPLTVTSAQKNPTAFYLCASSAPGQGSEKLFFGSGTQLSVL.

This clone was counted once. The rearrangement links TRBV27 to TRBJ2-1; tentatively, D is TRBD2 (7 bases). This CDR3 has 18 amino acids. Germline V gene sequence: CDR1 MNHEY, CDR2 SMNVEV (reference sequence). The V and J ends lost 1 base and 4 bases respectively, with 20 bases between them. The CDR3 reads CASSLYGERGGKYNEQFF. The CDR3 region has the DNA TGTGCCAGCAGTTTATATGGTGAGAGGGGGGGCAAATACAATGAGCAGTTCTTC.

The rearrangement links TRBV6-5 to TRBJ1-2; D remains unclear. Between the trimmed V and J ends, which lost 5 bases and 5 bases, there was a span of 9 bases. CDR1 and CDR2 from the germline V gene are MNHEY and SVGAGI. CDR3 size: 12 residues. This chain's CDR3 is CASSRTRYGYTF. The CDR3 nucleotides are TGTGCCAGCAGTCGGACTCGGTATGGCTACACCTTC.

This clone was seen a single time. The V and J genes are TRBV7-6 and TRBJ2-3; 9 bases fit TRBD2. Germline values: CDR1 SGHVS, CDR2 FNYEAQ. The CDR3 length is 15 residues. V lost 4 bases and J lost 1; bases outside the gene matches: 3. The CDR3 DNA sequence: TGTGCCAGCAGCTCACGACTAGCGGGCACAGATACGCAGTATTTT. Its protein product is CASSSRLAGTDTQYF. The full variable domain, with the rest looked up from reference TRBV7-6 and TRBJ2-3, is GAGVSQSPRYKVTKRGQDVALRCDPISGHVSLYWYRQALGQGPEFLTYFNYEAQQDKSGLPNDRFSAERPEGSISTLTIQRTEQRDSAMYRCASSSRLAGTDTQYFGPGTRLTVL.

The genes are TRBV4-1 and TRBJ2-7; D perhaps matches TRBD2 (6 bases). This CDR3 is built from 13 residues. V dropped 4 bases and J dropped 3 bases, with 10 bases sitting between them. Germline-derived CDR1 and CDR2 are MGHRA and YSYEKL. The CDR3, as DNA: TGCGCCAGCAGCCGGACTACTAGCTACGAGCAGTACTTC. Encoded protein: CASSRTTSYEQYF.

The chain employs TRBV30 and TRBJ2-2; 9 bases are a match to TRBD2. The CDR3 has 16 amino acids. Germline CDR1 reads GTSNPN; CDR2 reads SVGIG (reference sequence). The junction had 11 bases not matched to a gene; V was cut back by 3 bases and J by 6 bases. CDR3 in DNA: TGTGCCTGGAGAGCCGGTAGCGGGAGAAACGCCGGGGAGCTGTTTTTT. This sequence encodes CAWRAGSGRNAGELFF.

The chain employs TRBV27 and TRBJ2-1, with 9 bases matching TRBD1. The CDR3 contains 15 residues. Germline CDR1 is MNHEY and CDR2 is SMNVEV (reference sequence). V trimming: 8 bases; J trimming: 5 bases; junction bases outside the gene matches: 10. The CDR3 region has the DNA TGTGCCAGCCAGGGTTGGGACAGGGCCGACAATGAGCAGTTCTTC. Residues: CASQGWDRADNEQFF.

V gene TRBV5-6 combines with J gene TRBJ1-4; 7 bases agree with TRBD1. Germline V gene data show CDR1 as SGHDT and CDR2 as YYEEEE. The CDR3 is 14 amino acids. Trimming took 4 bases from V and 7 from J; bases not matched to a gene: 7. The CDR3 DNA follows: TGTGCCAGCAGCCCAGGGGGTTCCGGTGAAAAACTGTTTTTT. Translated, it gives CASSPGGSGEKLFF.

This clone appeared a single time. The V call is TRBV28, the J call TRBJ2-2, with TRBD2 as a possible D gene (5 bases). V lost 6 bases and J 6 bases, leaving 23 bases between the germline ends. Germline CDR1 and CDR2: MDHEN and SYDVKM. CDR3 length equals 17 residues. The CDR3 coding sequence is TGTGCCAGCAGCCACCCCGTCACCACCGTCGGGGCCGGGGAGCTGTTTTTT. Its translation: CASSHPVTTVGAGELFF.

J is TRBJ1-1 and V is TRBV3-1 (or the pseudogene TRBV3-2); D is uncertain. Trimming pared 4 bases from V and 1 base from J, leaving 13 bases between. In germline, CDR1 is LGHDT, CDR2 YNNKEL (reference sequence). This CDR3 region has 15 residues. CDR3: CASSPIDGGNTEAFF. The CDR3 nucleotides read TGTGCCAGCAGCCCTATCGACGGAGGGAACACTGAAGCTTTCTTT.

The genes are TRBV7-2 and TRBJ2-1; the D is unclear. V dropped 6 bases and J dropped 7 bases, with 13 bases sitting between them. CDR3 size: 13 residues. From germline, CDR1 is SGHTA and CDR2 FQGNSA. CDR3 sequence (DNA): TGTGCCAGCAGTCTGGGCCCTATGAATGAGCAGTTCTTC. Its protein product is CASSLGPMNEQFF.

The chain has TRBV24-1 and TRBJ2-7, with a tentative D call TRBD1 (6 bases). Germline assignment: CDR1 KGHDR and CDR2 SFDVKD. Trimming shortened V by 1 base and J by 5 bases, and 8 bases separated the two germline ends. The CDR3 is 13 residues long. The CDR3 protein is CATSDFPGDEQYF. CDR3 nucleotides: TGTGCCACCAGTGATTTCCCAGGGGACGAGCAGTACTTC.

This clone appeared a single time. The CDR3 spells CASRLGLAGAGEQFF. CDR3 DNA sequence: TGTGCCAGCAGGCTGGGACTAGCGGGAGCGGGGGAGCAGTTCTTC. The chain has TRBV27 and TRBJ2-1; 14 nucleotides align to TRBD2. CDR1 and CDR2 from the germline V gene are MNHEY and SMNVEV (reference sequence). Unmatched junction bases numbered 8, after V lost 6 bases and J lost 10 bases. This CDR3 has 15 amino acids.

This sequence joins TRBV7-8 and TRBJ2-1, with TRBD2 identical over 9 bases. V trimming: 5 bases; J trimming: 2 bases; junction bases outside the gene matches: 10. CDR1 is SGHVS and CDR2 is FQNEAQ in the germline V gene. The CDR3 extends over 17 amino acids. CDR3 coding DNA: TGTGCCAGCAGCCTCACACGACTAGCGGCTACCTACAATGAGCAGTTCTTC. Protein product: CASSLTRLAATYNEQFF.

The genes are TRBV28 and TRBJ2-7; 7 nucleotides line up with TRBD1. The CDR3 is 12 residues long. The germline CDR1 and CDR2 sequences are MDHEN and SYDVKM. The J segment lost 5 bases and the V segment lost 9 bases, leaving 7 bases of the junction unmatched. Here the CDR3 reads CASARDSNEQYF. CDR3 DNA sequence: TGTGCCAGTGCCCGGGACAGTAACGAGCAGTACTTC.

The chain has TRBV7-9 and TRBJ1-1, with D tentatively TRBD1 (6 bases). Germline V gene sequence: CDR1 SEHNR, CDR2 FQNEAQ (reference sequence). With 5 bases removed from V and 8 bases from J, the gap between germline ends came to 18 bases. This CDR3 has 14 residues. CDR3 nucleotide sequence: TGTGCCAGCAGCCCGGGGGGCTTGGGGGACGAAGCTTTCTTT. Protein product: CASSPGGLGDEAFF.

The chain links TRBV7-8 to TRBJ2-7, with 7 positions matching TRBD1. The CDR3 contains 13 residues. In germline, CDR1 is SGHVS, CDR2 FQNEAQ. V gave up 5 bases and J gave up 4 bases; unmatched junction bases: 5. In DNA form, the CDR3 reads TGTGCCAGCAGCCGACCGGGACAGTACGAGCAGTACGTC. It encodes CASSRPGQYEQYV.

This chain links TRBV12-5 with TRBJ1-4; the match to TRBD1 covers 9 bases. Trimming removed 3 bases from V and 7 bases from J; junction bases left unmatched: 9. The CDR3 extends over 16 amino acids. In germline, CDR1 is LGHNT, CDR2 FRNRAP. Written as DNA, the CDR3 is TGTGCTAGTGGTTTAGGGGGACAGGGTCTCCGTGAAAAACTGTTTTTT. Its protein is CASGLGGQGLREKLFF. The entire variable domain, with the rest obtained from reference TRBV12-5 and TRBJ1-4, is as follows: DARVTQTPRHKVTEMGQEVTMRCQPILGHNTVFWYRQTMMQGLELLAYFRNRAPLDDSGMPKDRFSAEMPDATLATLKIQPSEPRDSAVYFCASGLGGQGLREKLFFGSGTQLSVL.

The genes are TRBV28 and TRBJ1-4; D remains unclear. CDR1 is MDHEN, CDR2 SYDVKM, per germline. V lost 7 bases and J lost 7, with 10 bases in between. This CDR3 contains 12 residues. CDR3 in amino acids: CASKGLSEKLFF. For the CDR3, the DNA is TGTGCCAGCAAAGGACTGAGTGAAAAACTGTTTTTT.

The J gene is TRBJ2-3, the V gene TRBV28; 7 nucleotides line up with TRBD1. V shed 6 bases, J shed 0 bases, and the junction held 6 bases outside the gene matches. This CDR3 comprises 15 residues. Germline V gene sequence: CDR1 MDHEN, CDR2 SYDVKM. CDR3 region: CASSRTGTSTDTQYF. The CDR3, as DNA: TGTGCCAGCAGCCGGACAGGTACTAGCACAGATACGCAGTATTTT.

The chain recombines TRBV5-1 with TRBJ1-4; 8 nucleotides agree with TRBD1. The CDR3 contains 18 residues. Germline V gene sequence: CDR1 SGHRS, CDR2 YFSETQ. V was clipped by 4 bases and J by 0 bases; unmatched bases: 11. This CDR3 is CASSPGQVSYPTNEKLFF. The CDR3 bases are TGCGCCAGCAGCCCGGGACAGGTTTCGTACCCAACTAATGAAAAACTGTTTTTT. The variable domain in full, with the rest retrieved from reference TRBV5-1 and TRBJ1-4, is KAGVTQTPRYLIKTRGQQVTLSCSPISGHRSVSWYQQTPGQGLQFLFEYFSETQRNKGNFPGRFSGRQFSNSRSEMNVSTLELGDSALYLCASSPGQVSYPTNEKLFFGSGTQLSVL.

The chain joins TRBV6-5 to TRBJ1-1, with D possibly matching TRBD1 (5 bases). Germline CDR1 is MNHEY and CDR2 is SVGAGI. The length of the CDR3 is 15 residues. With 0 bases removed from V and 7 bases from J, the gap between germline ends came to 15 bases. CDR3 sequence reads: CASSYSPGINGEAFF. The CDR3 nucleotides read TGTGCCAGCAGTTACTCCCCAGGGATTAATGGTGAAGCTTTCTTT.

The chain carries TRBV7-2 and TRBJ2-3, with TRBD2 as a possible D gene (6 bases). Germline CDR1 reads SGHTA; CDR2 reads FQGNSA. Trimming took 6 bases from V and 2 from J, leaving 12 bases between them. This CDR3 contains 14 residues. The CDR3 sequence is CASSVSGHTDTQYF. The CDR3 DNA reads TGTGCCAGCAGTGTTAGCGGTCACACAGATACGCAGTATTTT.